This T cell receptor (beta chain) comes out of a study of shared clonotypes between healthy human individuals. Details on this clone: Its antigen is undetermined.

Data came from immunoSEQ multiplex PCR; TCRdb stores just in-frame clones and leaves some out. The sample has around 2,000,000 clones; just over 90% are singletons. CD8 cells regarded as naive lacked CD45RO, were positively chosen for CCR7, and omitted terminally differentiated effector memory CD45RA+ cells. Findings of the study overall: Clonotype sharing among donors was expected to depend on sequencing depth.

The source of this sequence is a young man in good health. Some clones in this sample may be carry-over from other donors' samples. The sequencing input was naive CD8+ T cells from PBMCs.

Here the CDR3 DNA reads TGTGCCAGCAGCTTTATCATGGGAGACACAGATACGCAGTATTTT. The encoded protein is CASSFIMGDTDTQYF. This chain joins TRBV7-9 and TRBJ2-3; TRBD2 is a possible D gene (5 bases). This CDR3 contains 15 residues. Germline V gives CDR1 SEHNR, CDR2 FQNEAQ (reference sequence). Trimming removed 3 bases from V and 2 bases from J, with 12 bases in between. The variable domain in full, with the rest retrieved from reference TRBV7-9 and TRBJ2-3, is DTGVSQNPRHKITKRGQNVTFRCDPISEHNRLYWYRQTLGQGPEFLTYFQNEAQLEKSRLLSDRFSAERPKGSFSTLEIQRTEQGDSAMYLCASSFIMGDTDTQYFGPGTRLTVL.